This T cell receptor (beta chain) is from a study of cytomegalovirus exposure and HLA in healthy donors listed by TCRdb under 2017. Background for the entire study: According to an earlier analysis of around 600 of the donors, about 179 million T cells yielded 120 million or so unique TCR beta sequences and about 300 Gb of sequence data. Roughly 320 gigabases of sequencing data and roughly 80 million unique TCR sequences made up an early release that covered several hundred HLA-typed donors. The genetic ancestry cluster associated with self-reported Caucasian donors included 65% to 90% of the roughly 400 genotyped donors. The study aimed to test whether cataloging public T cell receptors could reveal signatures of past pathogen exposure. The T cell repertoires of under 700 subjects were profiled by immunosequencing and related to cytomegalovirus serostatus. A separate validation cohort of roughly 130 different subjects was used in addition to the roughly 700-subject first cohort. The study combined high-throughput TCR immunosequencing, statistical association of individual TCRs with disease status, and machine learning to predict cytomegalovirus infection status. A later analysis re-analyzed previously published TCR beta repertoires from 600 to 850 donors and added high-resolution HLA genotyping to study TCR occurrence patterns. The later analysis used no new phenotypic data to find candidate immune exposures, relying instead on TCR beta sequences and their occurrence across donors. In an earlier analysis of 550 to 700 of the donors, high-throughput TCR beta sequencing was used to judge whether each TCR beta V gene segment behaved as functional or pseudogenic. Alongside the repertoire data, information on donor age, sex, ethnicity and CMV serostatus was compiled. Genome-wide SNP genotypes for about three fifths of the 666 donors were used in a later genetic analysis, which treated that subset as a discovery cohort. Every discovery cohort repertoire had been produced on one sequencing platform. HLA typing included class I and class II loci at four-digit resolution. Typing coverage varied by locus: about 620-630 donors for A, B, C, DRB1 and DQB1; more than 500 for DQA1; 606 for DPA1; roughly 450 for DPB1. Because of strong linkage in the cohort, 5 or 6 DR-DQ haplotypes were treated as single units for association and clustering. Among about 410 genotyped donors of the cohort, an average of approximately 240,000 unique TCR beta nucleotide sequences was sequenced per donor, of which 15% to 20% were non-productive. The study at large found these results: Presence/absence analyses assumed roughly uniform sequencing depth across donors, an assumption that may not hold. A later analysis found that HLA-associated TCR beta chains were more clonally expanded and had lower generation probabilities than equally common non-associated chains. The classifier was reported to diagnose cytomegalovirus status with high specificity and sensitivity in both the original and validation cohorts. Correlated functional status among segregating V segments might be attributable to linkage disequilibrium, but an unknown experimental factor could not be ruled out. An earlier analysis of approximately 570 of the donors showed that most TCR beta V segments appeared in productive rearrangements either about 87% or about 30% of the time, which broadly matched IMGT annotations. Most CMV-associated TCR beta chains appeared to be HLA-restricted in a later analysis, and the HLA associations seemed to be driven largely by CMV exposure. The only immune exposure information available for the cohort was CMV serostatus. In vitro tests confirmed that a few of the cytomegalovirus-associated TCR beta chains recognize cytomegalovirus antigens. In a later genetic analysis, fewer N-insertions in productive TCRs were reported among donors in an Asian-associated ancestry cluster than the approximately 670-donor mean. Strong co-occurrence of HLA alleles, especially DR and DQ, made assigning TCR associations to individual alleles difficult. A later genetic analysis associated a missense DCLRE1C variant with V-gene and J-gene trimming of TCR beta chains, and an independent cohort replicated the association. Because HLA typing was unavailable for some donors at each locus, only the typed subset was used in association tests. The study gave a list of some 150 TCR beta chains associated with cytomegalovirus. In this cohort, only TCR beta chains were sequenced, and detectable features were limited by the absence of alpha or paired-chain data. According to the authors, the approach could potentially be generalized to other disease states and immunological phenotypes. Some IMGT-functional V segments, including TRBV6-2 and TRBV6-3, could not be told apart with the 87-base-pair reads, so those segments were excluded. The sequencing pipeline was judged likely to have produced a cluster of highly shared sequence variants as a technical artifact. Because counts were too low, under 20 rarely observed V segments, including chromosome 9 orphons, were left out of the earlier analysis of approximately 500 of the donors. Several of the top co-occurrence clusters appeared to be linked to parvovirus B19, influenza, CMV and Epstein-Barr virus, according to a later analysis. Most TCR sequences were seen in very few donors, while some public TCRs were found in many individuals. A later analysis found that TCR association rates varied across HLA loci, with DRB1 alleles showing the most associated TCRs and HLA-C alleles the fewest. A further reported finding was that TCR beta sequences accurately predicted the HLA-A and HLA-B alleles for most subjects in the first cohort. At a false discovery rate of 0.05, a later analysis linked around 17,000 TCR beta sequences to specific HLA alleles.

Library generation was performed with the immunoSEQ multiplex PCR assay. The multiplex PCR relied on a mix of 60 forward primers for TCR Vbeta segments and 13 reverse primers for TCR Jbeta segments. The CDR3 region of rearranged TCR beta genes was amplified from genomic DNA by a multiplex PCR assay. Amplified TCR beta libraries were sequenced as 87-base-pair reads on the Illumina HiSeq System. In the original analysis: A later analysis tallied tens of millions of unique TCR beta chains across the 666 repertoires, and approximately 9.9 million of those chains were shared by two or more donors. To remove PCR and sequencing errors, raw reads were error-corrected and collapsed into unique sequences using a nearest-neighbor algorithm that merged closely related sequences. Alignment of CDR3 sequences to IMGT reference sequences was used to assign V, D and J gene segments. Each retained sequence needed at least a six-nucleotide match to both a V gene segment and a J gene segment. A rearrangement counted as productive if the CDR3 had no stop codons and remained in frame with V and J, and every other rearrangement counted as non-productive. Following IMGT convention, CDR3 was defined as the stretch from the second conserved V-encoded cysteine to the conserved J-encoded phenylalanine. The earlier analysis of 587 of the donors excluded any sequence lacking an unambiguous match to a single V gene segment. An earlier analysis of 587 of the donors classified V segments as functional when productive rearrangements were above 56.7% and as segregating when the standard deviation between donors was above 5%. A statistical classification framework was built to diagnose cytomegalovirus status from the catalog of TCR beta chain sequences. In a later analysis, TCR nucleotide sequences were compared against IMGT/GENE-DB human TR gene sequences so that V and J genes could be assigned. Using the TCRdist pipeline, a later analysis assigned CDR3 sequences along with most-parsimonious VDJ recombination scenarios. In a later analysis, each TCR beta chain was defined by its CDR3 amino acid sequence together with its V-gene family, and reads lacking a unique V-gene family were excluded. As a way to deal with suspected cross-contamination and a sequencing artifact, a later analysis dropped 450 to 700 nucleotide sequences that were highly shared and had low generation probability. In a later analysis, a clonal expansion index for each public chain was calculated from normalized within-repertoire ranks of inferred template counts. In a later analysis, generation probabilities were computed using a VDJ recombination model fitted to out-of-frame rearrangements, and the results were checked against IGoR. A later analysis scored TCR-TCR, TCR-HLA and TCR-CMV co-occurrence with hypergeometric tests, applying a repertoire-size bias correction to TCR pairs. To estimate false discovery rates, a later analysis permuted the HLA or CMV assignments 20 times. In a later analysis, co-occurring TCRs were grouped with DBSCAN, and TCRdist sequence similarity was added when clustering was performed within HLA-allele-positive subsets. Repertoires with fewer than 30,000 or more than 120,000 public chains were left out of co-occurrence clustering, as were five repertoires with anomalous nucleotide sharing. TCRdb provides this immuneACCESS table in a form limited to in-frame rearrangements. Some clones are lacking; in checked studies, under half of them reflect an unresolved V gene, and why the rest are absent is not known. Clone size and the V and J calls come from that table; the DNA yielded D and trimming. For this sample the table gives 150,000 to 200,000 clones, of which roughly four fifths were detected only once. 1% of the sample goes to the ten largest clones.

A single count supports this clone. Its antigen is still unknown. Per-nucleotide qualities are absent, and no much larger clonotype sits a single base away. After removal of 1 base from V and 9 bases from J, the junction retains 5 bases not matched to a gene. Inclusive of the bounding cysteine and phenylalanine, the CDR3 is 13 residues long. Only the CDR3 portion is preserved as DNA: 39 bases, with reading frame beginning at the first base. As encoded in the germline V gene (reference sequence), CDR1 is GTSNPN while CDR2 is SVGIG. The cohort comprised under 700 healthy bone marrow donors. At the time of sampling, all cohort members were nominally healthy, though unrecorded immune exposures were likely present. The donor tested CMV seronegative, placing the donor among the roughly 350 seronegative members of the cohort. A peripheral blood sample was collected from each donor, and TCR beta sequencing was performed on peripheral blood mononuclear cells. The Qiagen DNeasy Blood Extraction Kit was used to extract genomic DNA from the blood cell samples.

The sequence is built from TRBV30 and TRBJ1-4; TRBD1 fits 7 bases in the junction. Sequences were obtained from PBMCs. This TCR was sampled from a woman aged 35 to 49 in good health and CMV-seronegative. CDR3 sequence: CAWSGQGGKKLFF. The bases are TGTGCCTGGAGTGGACAGGGAGGTAAAAAACTGTTTTTT.